The T cell receptor (beta chain) under discussion was sequenced for a study of blood T cell repertoires in COVID-19. As for the study in general: Acute and convalescent COVID-19 samples came from the United States, Italy and Spain. Sources were T cells, B-cell-depleted T cells, or PBMCs; the material itself was cDNA or gDNA.

Under the authors' procedure: Reference gene primers were amplified, and this amplification served to estimate nucleated cell counts. Generated by immunoSEQ multiplex PCR, the TCRdb table keeps only in-frame clones and is missing some. V and J calls and clone size follow that table, whereas D and trimming were derived from the DNA. Among over 85,000 clones listed, roughly four fifths were seen once. This CDR3 has 14 residues. Trimming shortened V by 3 bases and J by 1 base, and 9 bases separated the two germline ends. Germline assignment: CDR1 LNHDA and CDR2 SQIVND (reference sequence). The chain links TRBV19 to TRBJ1-1; a possible D gene is TRBD1 (6 bases). Material for sequencing was peripheral blood. This TCR was recovered from a woman aged 70-85 years with acute or convalescent COVID-19. CDR3 in amino acids: CASSMDSENTEAFF. DNA of the CDR3: TGTGCCAGTAGTATGGACAGTGAGAACACTGAAGCTTTCTTT.